This TCR beta chain was obtained from a study of cytomegalovirus exposure and HLA in healthy donors. About this clone itself: What it binds is not known.

The study ran its PCR with 60 Vbeta and 13 Jbeta primers. TCRdb's table, derived via immunoSEQ multiplex PCR, lists solely in-frame clones and lacks some. Of tens of thousands of clones listed, 78% were seen once; the top ten hold 2.5% to 4%. Points from the study as a whole: Across all donors, roughly uniform sequencing depth was an assumption of the presence/absence analyses. Segments of the TCR beta V type were, in most cases, productive about 87% or about 30% of the time in an earlier analysis. There were under 200 TCR beta chains listed as cytomegalovirus-associated. Analysis performed later showed TCR beta chains linked to HLA being more clonally expanded than equally common others.

The V gene's germline CDR1 is LNHNV and CDR2 YYDKDF (reference sequence). Trimming stripped 1 base from V and 3 bases from J, with 13 bases between. CDR3 length: 16 residues. Sequencing input: PBMCs. The TCR sequence derives from a woman between 40 and 55 years old in good health and CMV-seronegative. This chain links TRBV15 with TRBJ2-1, with D possibly TRBD2 on 6 matching bases. CDR3 in amino acids: CATSRGSGGSYNEQFF. The CDR3 nucleotides are TGTGCCACCAGCAGAGGTTCCGGGGGAAGCTACAATGAGCAGTTCTTC. Variable domain in full (rest from reference TRBV15 and TRBJ2-1): DAMVIQNPRYQVTQFGKPVTLSCSQTLNHNVMYWYQQKSSQAPKLLFHYYDKDFNNEADTPDNFQSRRPNTSFCFLDIRSPGLGDTAMYLCATSRGSGGSYNEQFFGPGTRLTVL.